These T cell receptor beta chains were read from a single sample in a study of cytomegalovirus exposure and HLA in healthy donors. Assay: immunoSEQ multiplex PCR; the TCRdb copy retains only in-frame clones and omits some. Here the sample spans 75,000 to 100,000 clones, less than 85% being singletons. The sequencing input was PBMCs. These receptors were obtained from a woman aged 55-69 years in good health and CMV-seropositive. Each CDR3 is given without its conserved first and last residue. Each record gives: V gene, clone size, J gene, CDR3 length, CDR3 protein. Clone size is shown for a subset of rows, as once, few, many or a class of expanded clone.

TRBV7-2,.,TRBJ2-2,12,ASSSLAGAGELF
TRBV6-5,once,TRBJ2-3,13,ASSGGSTSTDTQY
TRBV19,.,TRBJ2-7,13,ASSMSTSGGREQY
TRBV4-1,.,TRBJ2-5,16,ASSSGYLRLAGGETQY
TRBV7-8,once,TRBJ1-1,11,ASSFGTGGEAF
TRBV5-4,.,TRBJ2-3,14,ASSPLPGGELDTQY
TRBV7-9,.,TRBJ1-2,14,ASSKGGGRVDYGYT
TRBV18,once,TRBJ1-6,13,ASSPQTGENSPLH
TRBV7-3,.,TRBJ1-1,13,ASRRQGGTDTEAF
TRBV7-9,.,TRBJ1-1,10,ASSPEVGGAF
TRBV5-6,.,TRBJ2-1,14,ASSLAKLAGAGEQF
TRBV18,.,TRBJ1-1,13,ASSTRQGTGTEAF
TRBV18,once,TRBJ2-5,12,ASSPLAGSETQY
TRBV2,.,TRBJ2-2,12,ATRTSGSVGELF
TRBV2,.,TRBJ2-2,13,ASSELAVNTGELF
TRBV2,.,TRBJ1-2,13,ASTMMGTYNYGYT
TRBV25-1,.,TRBJ2-2,12,ASRQTANTGELF
TRBV21-1,.,TRBJ1-5,12,ASSNRQSNQPQH
TRBV4-1,.,TRBJ2-1,13,ASSQGQGAYNEQF
TRBV27,.,TRBJ1-2,12,ASSPRTEAYGYT
TRBV15,.,TRBJ1-2,15,ATSRDLRQDSDYGYT
TRBV7-3,.,TRBJ2-5,14,ASSPKPPGLQETQY
TRBV28,.,TRBJ1-2,10,ASRPANYGYT
TRBV5-1,.,TRBJ2-3,16,ASLGTSGSPGGTDTQY
TRBV19,.,TRBJ2-3,10,ASTGETDTQY
TRBV28,.,TRBJ1-6,16,ASSLWEGGNSYNSPLH
TRBV11-1,.,TRBJ2-7,11,ASSQGLAYEQY
TRBV29-1,few,TRBJ1-2,10,SAKGTVRGYT
TRBV5-6,few,TRBJ2-1,12,ASSLADPHAEQF
TRBV5-4,.,TRBJ2-1,14,ASSDFTGTLYNEQF
TRBV18,.,TRBJ2-7,14,ASSPLTGTEIYEQY
TRBV29-1,once,TRBJ1-1,10,SGARGLAEAF
TRBV2,.,TRBJ2-2,14,ASRQGPKQNTGELF
TRBV18,.,TRBJ1-2,11,ASSNQANYGYT
TRBV5-1,once,TRBJ2-7,16,ASRRERPTSGSFYEQY
TRBV7-2,few,TRBJ2-4,15,ASSLYSALLAKNIQY
TRBV14,.,TRBJ1-2,13,ASSKPGQGRYGYT
TRBV5-6,.,TRBJ2-6,12,ASSSDRGANVLT
TRBV2,few,TRBJ1-1,11,ASRSTGDTEAF
TRBV19,.,TRBJ1-2,12,ASSIPLGVFGYT
TRBV9,few,TRBJ2-1,14,ASSPGGGSSYNEQF
TRBV9,.,TRBJ2-1,13,ASSSSGSSYNEQF
TRBV6-6,.,TRBJ2-3,14,ASSYRGRLDTDTQY
TRBV4-1,.,TRBJ2-5,13,ASSQGQRVGETQY
TRBV7-9,few,TRBJ1-1,12,ASSLVRAGTEAF
TRBV6-5,.,TRBJ2-7,11,ASRSSGVYEQY
TRBV7-2,once,TRBJ2-1,12,ASSVGLAWNEQF
TRBV5-1,.,TRBJ2-6,12,ASSFQGGTSVLT
TRBV20-1,.,TRBJ1-2,9,SASGGSGYT
TRBV2,.,TRBJ2-1,11,VSWASGSGEQF
TRBV9,.,TRBJ2-2,11,ASSKGQSGELF